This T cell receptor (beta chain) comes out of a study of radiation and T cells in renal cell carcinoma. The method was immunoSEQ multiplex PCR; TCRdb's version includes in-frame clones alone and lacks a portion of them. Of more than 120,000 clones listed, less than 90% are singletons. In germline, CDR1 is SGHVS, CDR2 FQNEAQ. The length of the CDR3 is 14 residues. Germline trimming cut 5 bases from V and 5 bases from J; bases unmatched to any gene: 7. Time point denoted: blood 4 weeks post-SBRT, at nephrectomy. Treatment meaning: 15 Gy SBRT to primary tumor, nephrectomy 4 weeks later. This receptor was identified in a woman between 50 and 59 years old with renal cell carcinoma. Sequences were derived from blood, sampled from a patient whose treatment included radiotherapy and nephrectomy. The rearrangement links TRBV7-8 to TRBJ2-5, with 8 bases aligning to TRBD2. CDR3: CASSPTGLGETQYF. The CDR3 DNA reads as TGTGCCAGCAGCCCCACGGGACTAGGGGAGACCCAGTACTTC.